This T cell receptor (beta chain) stems from a study of T cells after yellow fever vaccination. Using its own MiXCR run on the 5' RACE reads, TCRdb lists one record per CDR3 protein. The sample includes 25,000 to 30,000 distinct CDR3 sequences, roughly 4.5% of them seen just once. Per the germline V gene, CDR1 is DFQATT and CDR2 is SNEGSKA (reference sequence). The CDR3 consists of 16 residues. Trimming cost V 6 bases and J 0 bases, with 18 bases left between them. The sequencing here drew on PBMCs, either bulk or a sorted T-cell subset (CD4+, CD8+, memory, or dextramer-sorted; not recorded which), taken on the day of the yellow fever booster vaccination. This chain uses TRBV20-1 with TRBJ2-4; unclear D gene. The TCR originated in a man aged 18 to 30 who received the YFV17D yellow fever vaccine. The CDR3 DNA sequence: TGCAGTGCCACTCGGGTGGGGTCTACAGCCAAAAACATTCAGTACTTC. Translated, it gives CSATRVGSTAKNIQYF.